This T cell receptor beta chain was found in a study of OX40 agonist ivuxolimab in advanced cancers. The table came from immunoSEQ multiplex PCR; TCRdb's copy has only in-frame clones and leaves some out. This table has around 150,000 clones, roughly 91% appearing once. Germline CDR1 ENHRY, CDR2 SYGVKD. The CDR3 has 12 residues. Trimming removed 10 bases at V and 1 base at J, with 11 bases between. The sample in question was CD4+ or CD8+ T cells sorted from blood, obtained in a trial of the OX40 agonist ivuxolimab. This TCR was recovered from an adult with an advanced solid tumor such as melanoma, head and neck, liver or kidney cancer. This chain joins TRBV10-3 and TRBJ2-7; no clear D. The CDR3 spells CATSEKSYEQYF. The CDR3 nucleotides read TGTGCCACCTCCGAAAAATCCTACGAGCAGTACTTC.